The present T cell receptor (beta chain) was sequenced within a study of shared clonotypes between healthy human individuals (dated by TCRdb to the early 2020s). Study-level background: A few men and two women, aged 18 to 49 years, made up the cohort. Different laboratories and diverse techniques were used to prepare libraries and sequence TCR repertoires, to increase sequencing depth and limit assay-specific biases. For each donor, CD4 naive and CD4 memory were each run on three plates, CD8 naive on two plates, and CD8 memory on one plate. Blood TCR repertoires of a handful of healthy adults were deeply sequenced to estimate repertoire size and the extent of clonotype sharing between individuals. Between about 0.94 and 8.9 billion PBMCs per donor were obtained by leukapheresis.

Here V drops 4 bases and J drops 6 bases, and the junction holds 8 bases not matched to any gene. The CDR3 spans 16 residues, from the cysteine through the phenylalanine. Of all the DNA, just the CDR3 is kept, 48 bases in frame from base 1. From a lookup of the germline V gene, CDR1 and CDR2 are LGHNA and YSLEER. Study-level results and caveats: Rarefaction of sorted-subset datasets indicated incomplete sequencing despite the large sequencing depth. The small number of donors limited the genetic and exposure-history diversity represented. Based on pairwise subsampling, the degree of clonotype sharing among donors was expected to be affected by sequencing depth. Compared with non-shared clonotypes, the clonotypes found in all four sorted-subset donors had higher generation probabilities. Across four donors, 5% to 6% of naive CD4, roughly 3.4% of naive CD8, 2.3% of memory CD4, and under 0.45% of memory CD8 clonotypes were shared. Sampling was limited to blood, and TCR repertoires in tissue likely differ from TCR repertoires in blood. Estimated clonotype richness was generally larger for naive than for memory subsets.

Using the deep immunoSEQ assay, multiplex PCR amplified TCR CDR3 regions from genomic DNA. Extracted genomic DNA from each cell subset was spread evenly across all wells of several immunoSEQ 96-well plates, with each plate serving as a replicate. Each replicate PCR for sorted subsets received roughly 0.2 ug genomic DNA, equal to around 32,000 T cell genomes. Purified libraries were measured with a Qubit 3.0 fluorometer, size-checked on a Bioanalyzer 2100, and measured again with the KAPA Library Quantification kit. Each immunoSEQ 96-well plate was sequenced on its own single-read 150-cycle Illumina NextSeq 550 flow cell. Per the authors' processing: The immunoSEQ output contained only junctional sequences without quality scores, so filtering could not match that applied to full-length reads. Sequences were annotated with PyIR, a Python wrapper for IgBLAST v1.9, using IMGT germline references to assign V/J genes and CDR3. Reads were removed for weak V/J assignments (E-value above 1e-6), missing CDR3, stop codons, out-of-frame junctions, or ambiguous translated residues. V3J clonotypes were defined as sequences sharing the same inferred V gene, J gene, and CDR3 amino acid sequence. Percentage overlap between repertoires was computed as shared unique clonotypes divided by the size of the smaller repertoire. Repertoire richness was assessed with RTK rarefaction, the Chao1 estimator, and Recon v2.1 estimates of unobserved clonotypes. OLGA was used to compute generation probabilities for all TCRbeta clonotypes that the gDNA method yielded from a few donors. TCRdb mirrors the immuneACCESS table, restricted to in-frame sequences. Some clones are absent from its copies; in checked studies, under half trace to an unresolved V gene, and the reason for the others is unknown. V and J calls and clone size are copied from that table; D and trimming were computed from the DNA. The sample has some 1,900,000 clones on record, about 95% of them singletons. Around 1% of the sample is in the top ten clones.

A remark on this clone: It lacks a known antigen. No qualities accompany the bases; no much larger clone lies one base away.

CD8 naive samples were CD45RO-negative cells positively selected for CCR7, giving a CD45RA+CCR7+ population that excluded TemRA cells. Healthy HIV-negative adults with no recently reported acute infections or vaccinations were included as donors. Only Caucasian adults living in Nashville, Tennessee, USA were represented among the donors. Blood was obtained by leukapheresis, after which PBMCs were separated by Ficoll-Histopaque density gradient centrifugation and cryopreserved in liquid nitrogen vapor phase. Analytical flow cytometry was used to check the purity and quantity of every magnetically sorted T cell population. Genomic DNA was isolated from every sorted fraction and measured by UV absorbance on a Nanodrop 2000c.

The sequence is built from TRBV4-3 and TRBJ1-4; TRBD1 lines up with 10 middle nucleotides. The TCR originated in a man between 18 and 29 years old in good health. The specimen sequenced was naive CD8+ T cells sorted from blood. The cell subset or site label on this specimen signifies: CD45RA+CCR7+. At the DNA level, the sequence is TGCGCCAGCAGCCCGAGGACAGGGGGAAACGATGAAAAACTGTTTTTT. The resulting protein is CASSPRTGGNDEKLFF.